Listed here are 24 T cell receptor beta chains from one sample, sequenced in a study of cytomegalovirus exposure and HLA in healthy donors. Some clones are missing from TCRdb's copy, which holds only in-frame ones; the method was immunoSEQ multiplex PCR. The sample holds 250,000 to 300,000 clones; about 86% are singletons and the top ten take around 1%. The source material was PBMCs. The receptors come from a young woman in good health and CMV-seronegative.

In its sample, this clone was seen once. This chain links TRBV6-5 with TRBJ2-7; 7 bases line up with TRBD1. V lost 7 bases to trimming and J lost 2 bases; unmatched junction nucleotides: 11. This CDR3 has 15 residues. In germline, CDR1 is MNHEY, CDR2 SVGAGI. The CDR3 region has the DNA TGTGCCAGCACTAAAGCAACAGGGGCGACCTACGAGCAGTACTTC. This encodes CASTKATGATYEQYF.

V is TRBV7-2 and J is TRBJ1-1; D remains ambiguous. Trimming cost V 4 bases and J 4 bases, with 13 bases left between them. The CDR3 is made up of 14 amino acids. Germline values: CDR1 SGHTA, CDR2 FQGNSA. The DNA of the CDR3 is TGTGCCAGCAGCTCGCTAAACTCGGGCACTGAAGCTTTCTTT. Encoded protein: CASSSLNSGTEAFF.

This clone was seen only once. The chain recombines TRBV21-1 with TRBJ1-2; the table gives TRBD1 as D, unverified against the DNA. TRBV21-1 counts as a pseudogene. CDR3 length: 12 residues. The CDR3 DNA sequence: TGTGCCAGCAGCATCTACAGGGATTCAAACACCTTC. Translating it yields CASSIYRDSNTF.

The chain links TRBV6-1 to TRBJ1-1; weak D call: TRBD1 (5 bases). The V gene lost 2 bases and the J gene lost 10 bases, with 8 bases spanning the gap. CDR3 length equals 11 residues. CDR1 MNHNS and CDR2 SASEGT come from the germline V gene. For the CDR3, the DNA is TGTGCCAGCAGTGAACGGGGGGGAGCTTTCTTT. Protein product: CASSERGGAFF.

This clone appeared once. The CDR3 region has the DNA TGTGCCAGCAGCTTAATTGGGGGCCCGGGGGAGACCCAGTACTTC. Its protein is CASSLIGGPGETQYF. The chain couples TRBV7-2 to TRBJ2-5; maybe TRBD1 (6 bases). This CDR3 has 15 amino acids. The ends were cut back, 2 bases at V and 5 bases at J, with 15 bases in the middle. Looked up from germline, CDR1 is SGHTA and CDR2 is FQGNSA.

This clone was detected once. The J gene is TRBJ1-1, the V gene TRBV6-5; no definite D call. The CDR3 is made up of 13 amino acids. The germline V and J ends were trimmed by 2 bases and 4 bases, with 8 bases remaining between them. Germline lookup yields CDR1 MNHEY and CDR2 SVGAGI. CDR3 sequence reads: CASSYTIVTEAFF. The CDR3 DNA reads TGTGCCAGCAGTTACACTATCGTCACTGAAGCTTTCTTT.

The genes are TRBV5-4 and TRBJ2-3; 7 bases agree with TRBD1. Trimming took 3 bases from V and 8 from J; bases not matched to a gene: 6. The CDR3 is 13 residues long. Germline CDR1 reads SGHNT; CDR2 reads YYREEE (reference sequence). The CDR3 here is CASSSAGGFTQYF. In nucleotides, the CDR3 is TGTGCCAGCAGCTCCGCAGGGGGTTTTACGCAGTATTTT.

The rearrangement links TRBV5-1 to TRBJ2-7; the match to TRBD1 covers 9 bases. This CDR3 is 16 amino acids long. Germline V gene lookup returns CDR1 SGHRS and CDR2 YFSETQ. Losses at the gene ends were 3 bases for V and 9 bases for J; bases not matched to a gene: 16. CDR3 region: CASSSIGGTGKEGQYF. CDR3 in DNA: TGCGCCAGCAGCTCGATCGGGGGGACAGGGAAAGAGGGGCAGTACTTC.

The count of this clone is one. The chain joins TRBV10-3 to TRBJ1-1; no firm D call. The CDR3 length is 13 residues. Between the trimmed V and J ends, which lost 9 bases and 1 base, there was a span of 12 bases. From germline, CDR1 is ENHRY and CDR2 SYGVKD. The CDR3 sequence: CAIRGRGNTEAFF. The CDR3 DNA is TGTGCCATTCGGGGTCGGGGGAACACTGAAGCTTTCTTT.

This CDR3 is CAWSTLTWVGETQYF. The CDR3 region has the DNA TGTGCCTGGAGTACCTTGACTTGGGTTGGGGAGACCCAGTACTTC. This chain links TRBV30 with TRBJ2-5; no definite D call. The CDR3 contains 15 residues. V lost 2 bases and J lost 5, with 18 bases in between. Looked up from germline, CDR1 is GTSNPN and CDR2 is SVGIG (reference sequence).

The J gene is TRBJ1-6, the V gene TRBV10-2; D is unclear. The V end lost 0 bases, the J end lost 10 bases, and 10 bases lay between the germline ends. The CDR3 runs to 14 residues. Germline V CDR1 and CDR2: WSHSY, SAAADI. The CDR3 spells CASSESETFSPLHF. In DNA form, the CDR3 reads TGCGCCAGCAGTGAGTCGGAGACTTTCTCACCCCTCCACTTT.

The chain carries TRBV27 and TRBJ2-7, with D possibly TRBD1 on 5 matching bases. The CDR3 loop spans 13 amino acids. V gave up 1 base and J gave up 6 bases, with 10 bases separating them. CDR1 and CDR2 (germline): MNHEY, SMNVEV (reference sequence). The CDR3 sequence is CASSLYYQGEQYF. The CDR3 DNA follows: TGTGCCAGCAGTTTATATTATCAGGGCGAGCAGTACTTC.

V is TRBV27 and J is TRBJ2-3, with D possibly TRBD1 on 6 matching bases. Germline V lookup: CDR1 MNHEY, CDR2 SMNVEV (reference sequence). V was shortened by 5 bases and J by 1 base, with 13 bases between the two germline ends. CDR3 length equals 15 residues. The CDR3 region is CASSRGHLGTDTQYF. The CDR3 bases are TGTGCCAGCAGTAGGGGACATTTAGGCACAGATACGCAGTATTTT.

The chain uses TRBV28 and TRBJ2-1, with 7 bases aligning to TRBD2. CDR1 is MDHEN and CDR2 is SYDVKM in the germline V gene. The V segment lost 3 bases and the J segment 5 bases; nucleotides outside the gene matches: 7. The CDR3 is 15 residues long. The CDR3 DNA is TGTGCCAGCAGTTTCCACGGGGGACTAAACAATGAGCAGTTCTTC. Translating it yields CASSFHGGLNNEQFF.

The gene calls are TRBV4-3 and TRBJ1-2; tentatively, D is TRBD1 (6 bases). Germline CDR1 is LGHNA and CDR2 is YSLEER. The CDR3 covers 14 residues. The V and J ends lost 4 bases and 6 bases respectively, with 15 bases between them. CDR3 sequence reads: CASSRQGFGDGYTF. The DNA for the CDR3 is TGCGCCAGCAGCCGGCAGGGGTTCGGTGATGGCTACACCTTC.

This sequence joins TRBV5-1 and TRBJ2-2, with 11 positions matching TRBD1. Germline V lookup: CDR1 SGHRS, CDR2 YFSETQ. This CDR3 is built from 14 residues. V lost 4 bases, J lost 9 bases, and 5 bases stayed unmatched. The CDR3 protein is CASSRDRGDRELFF. The CDR3 nucleotides are TGCGCCAGCAGCCGGGACAGGGGGGACCGGGAGCTGTTTTTT.

The V gene is TRBV2, the J gene TRBJ2-1, with 7 nucleotides matching TRBD1. The length of the CDR3 is 15 residues. V lost 5 bases, J lost 5 bases, and 9 bases stayed unmatched. Germline CDR1 is SNHLY and CDR2 is FYNNEI. The CDR3 here is CASSLQGIVNNEQFF. The CDR3 DNA follows: TGTGCCAGCAGTCTACAGGGGATAGTAAACAATGAGCAGTTCTTC.

This clone was counted only a few times. The chain employs TRBV28 and TRBJ2-7; D is unclear. Germline V gives CDR1 MDHEN, CDR2 SYDVKM. This CDR3 spans 14 amino acids. The V and J ends lost 6 bases and 4 bases respectively, with 16 bases between them. The CDR3 loop reads CASRLPLLGYEQYF. The CDR3 DNA is TGTGCCAGCAGACTACCTTTACTTGGTTACGAGCAGTACTTC.

The J gene is TRBJ2-7, the V gene TRBV30; TRBD2 aligns across 12 bases. This CDR3 contains 16 residues. From germline, CDR1 is GTSNPN and CDR2 SVGIG (reference sequence). The junction had 6 bases not matched to a gene; V was cut back by 2 bases and J by 1 base. CDR3 loop: CAWSWSSGGASYEQYF. CDR3 DNA: TGTGCCTGGAGTTGGTCTAGCGGGGGGGCTTCCTACGAGCAGTACTTC.

The chain couples TRBV30 to TRBJ2-2; a weak D match, TRBD2 (6 bases). Trimming shortened V by 2 bases and J by 2 bases, and 9 bases separated the two germline ends. This CDR3 comprises 14 residues. Germline CDR1 and CDR2: GTSNPN and SVGIG (reference sequence). CDR3 sequence: CAWSRDSNTGELFF. CDR3 coding DNA: TGTGCCTGGAGTCGGGACTCTAACACCGGGGAGCTGTTTTTT.

The chain carries TRBV25-1 and TRBJ2-3; 7 bases are shared with TRBD1. Germline CDR1 MGHDK, CDR2 SYGVNS. The CDR3 is 18 residues long. Unmatched junction bases numbered 12, after V lost 1 base and J lost 2 bases. CDR3 protein: CASSELGLGQDDTDTQYF. The CDR3 region has the DNA TGTGCCAGCAGTGAATTAGGACTCGGACAGGACGACACAGATACGCAGTATTTT.

The CDR3 is CASSFTGSYEQYF. Written as DNA, the CDR3 is TGTGCCAGCAGCTTTACAGGGAGCTACGAGCAGTACTTC. This chain joins TRBV7-9 and TRBJ2-7; D may be TRBD1 (6 bases). Germline V gene data show CDR1 as SEHNR and CDR2 as FQNEAQ (reference sequence). This CDR3 has 13 amino acids. V gave up 3 bases and J gave up 3 bases, with 9 bases separating them.

The chain couples TRBV6-4 to TRBJ2-1; tentative D call: TRBD1 (6 bases). The V gene lost 2 bases and the J gene lost 4 bases, with 15 bases spanning the gap. Germline CDR1 MRHNA, CDR2 SNTAGT. This CDR3 has 16 residues. CDR3 DNA sequence: TGTGCCAGCAGTGACCATGCAGGGGCGGAATACAATGAGCAGTTCTTC. It translates to CASSDHAGAEYNEQFF.

This clone was seen ten or more times. This sample also contains other DNA sequences that code for the same CDR3. The chain joins TRBV27 to TRBJ2-2, with unresolved D. CDR3 length: 12 amino acids. Trimming left V 6 bases short and J 1 base short, with 3 bases between. Per germline, CDR1 MNHEY and CDR2 SMNVEV (reference sequence). The DNA of the CDR3 is TGTGCCAGCAGCCAGAACACCGGGGAGCTGTTTTTT. This translates into CASSQNTGELFF.